This T cell receptor (beta chain) was found in a study of T cells after yellow fever vaccination. General study points: A large majority of primary-vaccination clones showed up again after the booster (just under 97% CD4, 75% to 90% CD8).

About this clonotype: The target antigen is unknown.

TCRdb analysed the 5' RACE reads with MiXCR anew, one entry per CDR3 protein. Among 300,000 to 400,000 distinct CDR3 sequences, roughly 8.4% were seen once, and the ten largest hold under 20%. Trimming took 5 bases from V and 2 from J; bases not matched to a gene: 14. Germline CDR1 and CDR2: SGHVS and FNYEAQ. The CDR3 has 17 amino acids. Sample: PBMCs, taken around 45 days after the first yellow fever vaccination. This sequence originates from a man aged 18 to 29 who received the YFV17D yellow fever vaccine. The gene calls are TRBV7-6 and TRBJ2-5, with TRBD1 matching 7 bases. CDR3 loop: CASSLPTGLRGQETQYF. CDR3 nucleotides: TGTGCCAGCAGCCTACCGACAGGGCTAAGGGGACAAGAGACCCAGTACTTC.